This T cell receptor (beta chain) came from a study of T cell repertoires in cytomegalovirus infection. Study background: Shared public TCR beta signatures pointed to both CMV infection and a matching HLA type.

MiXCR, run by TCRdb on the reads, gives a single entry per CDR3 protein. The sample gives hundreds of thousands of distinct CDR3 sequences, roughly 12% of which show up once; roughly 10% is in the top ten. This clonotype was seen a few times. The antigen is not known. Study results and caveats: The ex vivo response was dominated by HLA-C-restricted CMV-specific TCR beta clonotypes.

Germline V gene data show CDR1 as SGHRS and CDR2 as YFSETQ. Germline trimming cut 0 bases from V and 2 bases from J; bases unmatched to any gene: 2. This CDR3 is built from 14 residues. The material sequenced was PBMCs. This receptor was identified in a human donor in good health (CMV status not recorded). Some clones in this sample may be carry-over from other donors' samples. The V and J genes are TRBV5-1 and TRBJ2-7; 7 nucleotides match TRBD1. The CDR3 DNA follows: TGCGCCAGCAGCTTGGGGGACAGCCCCTACGAGCAGTACTTC. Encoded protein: CASSLGDSPYEQYF.